This is a list of T cell receptor beta chains from one sample in a study of cytomegalovirus exposure and HLA in healthy donors. Only in-frame clones appear in the TCRdb table, and some are missing; sequencing was by immunoSEQ multiplex PCR. The sample lists fewer than 350,000 clones, 85% to 90% occurring once. Sequences were obtained from PBMCs. Every receptor here comes from a woman under 30 in good health and CMV-seronegative. Each CDR3 is given with its conserved first and last residue. The listing skips clone size in some rows; elsewhere it reads once, few, many or a size class.

abundance,j_gene,len,v_gene,CDR3aa
-,TRBJ1-5,15,TRBV6-5,CASSYSGTTNQPQHF
-,TRBJ2-1,22,TRBV7-8,CASSPIPGLLAGASSSYNEQFF
once,TRBJ2-1,19,TRBV4-1,CASSQEPVSSQPSYNEQFF
-,TRBJ1-5,14,TRBV5-1,CASSLGGGPQPQHF
-,TRBJ1-2,14,TRBV19,CASSTGGNNYGYTF
-,TRBJ2-1,14,TRBV15,CATSRDEGDSRQFF
few,TRBJ2-7,15,TRBV5-4,CASSFEGSRSYEQYF
-,TRBJ1-1,13,TRBV7-6,CASSLSLITEAFF
-,TRBJ2-5,14,TRBV30,CAWSRRLAGETQYF
-,TRBJ2-7,16,TRBV6-1,CASSEAPGGGSYEQYF
-,TRBJ1-5,13,TRBV19,CASSSTGSQPQHF
once,TRBJ1-4,16,TRBV5-1,CASSLVGSDPNEKLFF
-,TRBJ2-4,14,TRBV10-3,CATHDPGGKNIQYF
-,TRBJ1-2,13,TRBV2,CASRDTPNYGYTF
-,TRBJ1-2,15,TRBV15,CATSNPVGTAYGYTF
-,TRBJ2-5,16,TRBV5-1,CASSSGQGGSQETQYF
once,TRBJ2-3,16,TRBV7-9,CASSRGTSGVTDTQYF
-,TRBJ2-1,15,TRBV27,CASSPGLAGAREQFF
-,TRBJ1-6,14,TRBV6-1,CASSFPGQSSPLHF
-,TRBJ2-7,16,TRBV5-1,CASSSALAVSSYEQYF
-,TRBJ1-5,15,TRBV9,CASTRTGDSNQPQHF
-,TRBJ2-3,15,TRBV7-6,CASSRGRGVTDTQYF
-,TRBJ1-5,15,TRBV15,CATSTRTGLNQPQHF
-,TRBJ2-3,16,TRBV13,CASSLRRGMSWNTQYF
-,TRBJ2-7,13,TRBV7-7,CASSRTGLSEQYF
few,TRBJ2-5,16,TRBV9,CASSVATSVGQETQYF
-,TRBJ1-2,13,TRBV14,CASRQDLRDGYTF
-,-,15,TRBV10-3,CAIRDAGDRSYEQYF
few,TRBJ1-2,13,TRBV5-1,CASSLGQGDGYTF
-,TRBJ1-6,17,TRBV5-1,CASSLAKGDSLNSPLHF
-,TRBJ2-7,15,TRBV6-5,CASSYVGTGGKEQYF
-,TRBJ2-5,12,TRBV30,CAWSDGRETQYF
-,TRBJ1-6,14,TRBV5-1,CASSPDREGSPLHF
-,TRBJ1-6,14,TRBV27,CASSWAGADSPLHF
-,TRBJ2-2,17,TRBV9,CASSSQRGGLNTGELFF
-,TRBJ1-5,16,TRBV18,CASSPPGAGGVQPQHF
few,TRBJ1-6,16,TRBV4-2,CASSQEGDSQNSPLHF
few,TRBJ2-7,12,TRBV18,CASSLQGYEQYF
-,TRBJ2-1,14,TRBV5-1,CASSTQGTGNEQFF
-,TRBJ2-3,16,TRBV5-8,CASSLVGLAGVDTQYF
-,TRBJ1-6,18,TRBV4-2,CASSQEPTAGLINSPLHF
-,TRBJ2-2,17,TRBV5-3,CARSPRDGSANTGELFF
-,TRBJ2-5,14,TRBV7-9,CSSSFSSGRETQYF
-,TRBJ2-1,15,TRBV7-9,CASSLVQVFYNEQFF
-,TRBJ2-3,14,TRBV15,CATRRGGFTDTQYF
-,TRBJ1-1,13,TRBV9,CASSASGVTEAFF
-,TRBJ1-2,14,TRBV6-5,CASTRDRLNYGYTF
-,TRBJ2-1,17,TRBV5-1,CASSFQPSEAGGFSLFF
-,TRBJ1-1,15,TRBV5-1,CASSALGQGNTEAFF
-,TRBJ2-1,16,TRBV10-2,CASSYAASGVYNEQFF
-,TRBJ2-1,15,TRBV7-3,CASSLTGLGNNEQFF
once,TRBJ1-6,17,TRBV12-5,CASGLSHPSSYNSPLHF
-,TRBJ2-5,16,TRBV5-1,CASTWGASGAQETQYF